This is a list of T cell receptor beta chains from one sample in a study of T cells in localized non-small cell lung cancer. TCRdb's table, derived via immunoSEQ multiplex PCR, lists solely in-frame clones and lacks some. The sample includes some 56,000 clones, about nine tenths of them seen just once. Specimen: peripheral blood, collected before any cancer treatment. Receptor source: a woman aged 40-69 years with stage I lung adenocarcinoma. Each CDR3 is given without its conserved first and last residue.

j_call,v_call,cdr3_aa
TRBJ1-4,TRBV5-1,ASSLAGRGVREKLF
TRBJ2-2,TRBV19,ASSIKAVTGELF
TRBJ2-6,TRBV30,AWSPGTGLANVLT
TRBJ1-4,TRBV14,ASSQDKRQPNATNEKLF
TRBJ2-7,TRBV6-6,ASSYDRGGEQY
TRBJ1-2,TRBV30,AWSRTGDRYGYT
TRBJ2-1,TRBV29-1,SVAIQGGRVQF
TRBJ1-2,TRBV9,ASSAGPTMGIYGYT
TRBJ1-6,TRBV4-3,ASSLISSYNSPLH
TRBJ1-1,TRBV5-1,ASSLGRTGTFVAF
TRBJ1-1,TRBV6-5,ASSFTSSTEAF
TRBJ1-2,TRBV6-5,ASSQPPGGYT
TRBJ2-5,TRBV18,ASSPLQETQY
TRBJ2-7,TRBV5-1,ASRSGNYEQY
TRBJ2-7,TRBV19,ASSIAHSSYEQY
TRBJ2-1,TRBV29-1,SVQRGSSYNEQF
TRBJ2-1,TRBV27,ASSLSTGFYNEQF
TRBJ1-2,TRBV6-1,ASSERTGRDGYT
TRBJ2-7,TRBV23-1,TNSQGSRDEQY
TRBJ1-1,TRBV18,ASSPRNPLNTEAF
TRBJ1-1,TRBV5-1,ASSPRGGGMNTEAF
TRBJ2-7,TRBV7-7,ASSLRTGGYEQY
TRBJ2-5,TRBV5-1,ASSLAGAQETQY
TRBJ2-5,TRBV7-7,ASSQGLAGETQY
TRBJ2-2,TRBV9,ASSVAQGSPGELF
TRBJ2-7,TRBV7-3,ASSLGTGTEQY
TRBJ1-2,TRBV19,ASSESLYGYT
TRBJ1-1,TRBV5-8,ASSLPGQMNTEAF
TRBJ2-1,TRBV2,ASSERTSYNEQF
TRBJ1-1,TRBV19,ASSARTGGRTEAF
TRBJ2-7,TRBV5-1,ASSPDSLSYEQY
TRBJ2-1,TRBV19,ASSKSSGGTITYNEQF
TRBJ1-6,TRBV6-1,ASSTPGNVRAPLH
TRBJ1-2,TRBV19,ASSIGGPPYGYT
TRBJ1-1,TRBV7-2,ASSLRLGEAF
TRBJ2-7,TRBV2,ASSEVGTSVGEQY
TRBJ2-1,TRBV29-1,SALQGNEQF
TRBJ2-3,TRBV25-1,ASSEEAGRPTDTQY
TRBJ1-2,TRBV5-6,ASSLVGGSLGYT
TRBJ1-2,TRBV7-3,ASSPRYT
TRBJ2-6,TRBV28,ASSSGQLSGANVLT
TRBJ2-5,TRBV7-2,ASSLWGPTGPVTQY
TRBJ1-5,TRBV6-5,ASSWTGTGDQPQH
TRBJ1-6,TRBV30,AWSVQGRRNSPLH
TRBJ1-2,TRBV7-2,ASSFPIGTYGYT
TRBJ2-2,TRBV7-3,ASSLRGMVNTGELF
TRBJ1-4,TRBV5-8,ASSLDASKLF
TRBJ1-2,TRBV27,ASSLKQSNYGYT
TRBJ1-6,TRBV2,ASSITGGRNSPLH
TRBJ1-1,TRBV15,ATSRPRTGGAAF
TRBJ1-6,TRBV2,ASSDTQGGNSPLH
TRBJ1-2,TRBV2,ASSDSGTVVGYGYT
TRBJ1-1,TRBV7-6,ASSLGARGGTEAF
TRBJ1-1,TRBV6-5,ASSHRGTEAF
TRBJ1-1,TRBV7-9,ASSTLNRGVNTEAF
TRBJ1-5,TRBV13,ASSLGGGLYNQPQH
TRBJ1-5,TRBV7-2,ASSLGQKGGNQPQH
TRBJ1-4,TRBV18,ASSPGERNEKLF
TRBJ2-4,TRBV7-6,ASSLQGQGRDIQY